Listed here are 16 T cell receptor beta chains from one sample, sequenced in a study of blood T cell repertoires in COVID-19. Repertoires were generated with immunoSEQ multiplex PCR, while TCRdb's copy carries only in-frame clones and drops some. The sample lists approximately 120,000 clones, 84% seen once, with approximately 7.9% in the top ten. The source material was peripheral blood. All receptors derive from a woman older than 75 with active or convalescent COVID-19.

The gene calls are TRBV7-9 and TRBJ2-6; 8 nucleotides line up with TRBD1. V dropped 8 bases and J dropped 1; count of bases not matched to a gene: 4. CDR3 length: 15 amino acids. CDR1 SEHNR and CDR2 FQNEAQ come from the germline V gene (reference sequence). The CDR3 sequence is CASGTGGSGANVLTF. In nucleotides, the CDR3 is TGTGCCAGCGGAACAGGGGGATCTGGGGCCAACGTCCTGACTTTC.

The V call is TRBV29-1, the J call TRBJ2-7; 7 positions agree with TRBD1. J lost 4 bases, V lost 5 bases, and 2 bases had no gene match. CDR3 length: 11 amino acids. The V gene's germline CDR1 is SQVTM and CDR2 ANQGSEA. The CDR3 DNA is TGCAGCGTTCAACAGGGGTACGAGCAGTACTTC. It translates to CSVQQGYEQYF.

V gene TRBV11-2 combines with J gene TRBJ1-4, with D perhaps matching TRBD1 (5 bases). Germline CDR1 reads SGHAT; CDR2 reads FQNNGV. The CDR3 has 15 amino acids. V lost 1 base, J lost 6 bases, and 12 bases lay in between. The CDR3 is CASSLGIGQYEKLFF. The CDR3 DNA reads TGTGCCAGCAGCTTAGGGATCGGACAATATGAAAAACTGTTTTTT.

This chain uses TRBV29-1 with TRBJ2-7, with a tentative D call TRBD1 (5 bases). Trimming cost V 3 bases and J 0 bases, with 12 bases left between them. From germline, CDR1 is SQVTM and CDR2 ANQGSEA. The CDR3 runs to 14 residues. The CDR3 reads CSVDGLDSSYEQYF. The CDR3 coding sequence is TGCAGCGTTGACGGCCTCGACAGCTCCTACGAGCAGTACTTC.

The V and J genes are TRBV10-2 and TRBJ1-6, with 7 bases aligning to TRBD1. V was clipped by 4 bases and J by 7 bases; unmatched bases: 1. The length of the CDR3 is 13 residues. The V gene's germline CDR1 is WSHSY and CDR2 SAAADI. CDR3 sequence reads: CASSGRGNSPLHF. The DNA for the CDR3 is TGCGCCAGCAGTGGCAGGGGGAATTCACCCCTCCACTTT.

The rearrangement links TRBV6-5 to TRBJ2-2; the match to TRBD2 covers 14 bases. Germline values: CDR1 MNHEY, CDR2 SVGAGI. The CDR3 spans 15 residues. V gave up 9 bases and J gave up 3 bases; unmatched junction bases: 3. CDR3 DNA sequence: TGTGCCAGTCGGGGACTAGCGGGAGACACCGGGGAGCTGTTTTTT. Protein sequence: CASRGLAGDTGELFF.

This clone was counted between two and nine times. The chain carries TRBV28 and TRBJ1-6; no clear D gene. Trimming left V 0 bases short and J 5 bases short, with 8 bases between. There are 15 residues in the CDR3. CDR1 is MDHEN and CDR2 is SYDVKM in the germline V gene. The CDR3 protein is CASSLWQANNSPLHF. CDR3 DNA sequence: TGTGCCAGCAGTTTATGGCAGGCTAATAATTCACCCCTCCACTTT.

The V and J genes are TRBV19 and TRBJ1-2; 10 bases match TRBD1. V trimming: 7 bases; J trimming: 4 bases; junction bases outside the gene matches: 6. CDR3 length equals 14 residues. Germline CDR1 LNHDA, CDR2 SQIVND (reference sequence). The CDR3 nucleotides read TGTGCCAGTACGGGACAGGGGATAGCCTATGGCTACACCTTC. Amino acid sequence: CASTGQGIAYGYTF.

For this clone: The same CDR3 can be traced to other DNA sequences in this sample. The chain uses TRBV6-4 and TRBJ2-1; TRBD1 matches 8 bases. V lost 3 bases, J lost 4 bases, and 11 bases stayed unmatched. The CDR3 has 17 residues. Germline CDR1 reads MRHNA; CDR2 reads SNTAGT. Here the CDR3 reads CASSDTPTGQVYNEQFF. The CDR3 DNA reads TGTGCCAGCAGTGATACGCCCACGGGACAGGTTTACAATGAGCAGTTCTTC.

The CDR3 region is CASSQSEAGPTGELFF. DNA of the CDR3: TGCGCCAGCAGCCAGTCAGAAGCGGGGCCAACCGGGGAGCTGTTTTTT. The chain is built from TRBV4-1 and TRBJ2-2, with TRBD2 matching over 7 bases. This CDR3 has 16 residues. CDR1 is MGHRA and CDR2 is YSYEKL in the germline V gene. V lost 3 bases to trimming and J lost 5 bases; unmatched junction nucleotides: 9.

V gene TRBV9 combines with J gene TRBJ1-2; D is undetermined. Germline V lookup: CDR1 SGDLS, CDR2 YYNGEE. V was shortened by 5 bases and J by 7 bases, with 9 bases between the two germline ends. The CDR3 consists of 11 residues. CDR3 DNA: TGTGCCAGCAGTGTTGGAGGTGGCTACACCTTC. Its translation is CASSVGGGYTF.

V usage is TRBV12-3 or TRBV12-4 and J usage is TRBJ2-2; D uncertain. The CDR3 sequence is 13 residues long. Trimming left V 3 bases short and J 3 bases short, with 5 bases between. The CDR3 sequence: CASSLSYTGELFF. Here the CDR3 DNA reads TGTGCCAGCAGTTTGTCCTACACCGGGGAGCTGTTTTTT.

The V and J genes are TRBV2 and TRBJ2-7; 14 positions agree with TRBD2. Germline CDR1 SNHLY, CDR2 FYNNEI. V lost 4 bases, J lost 6 bases, and 2 bases stayed unmatched. The CDR3 loop spans 14 amino acids. CDR3 nucleotide sequence: TGTGCCAGCAGTGGGACTAGCGGGAGGAGCGAGCAGTACTTC. The encoded protein is CASSGTSGRSEQYF.

The J gene is TRBJ1-2, the V gene TRBV3-1 (or the pseudogene TRBV3-2); D ambiguous. The CDR3 is 13 residues long. Deletions cut 1 base from V and 4 bases from J, with 7 bases between. Germline loops: CDR1 LGHDT, CDR2 YNNKEL (reference sequence). The CDR3 protein is CASSQVTAYGYTF. In nucleotides, the CDR3 is TGTGCCAGCAGCCAAGTAACAGCCTATGGCTACACCTTC.

This rearrangement joins TRBV6-1 to TRBJ1-2; perhaps TRBD1 as D (5 bases). V lost 2 bases and J 7 bases, leaving 11 bases between the germline ends. CDR1 and CDR2 from the germline V gene are MNHNS and SASEGT. The CDR3 consists of 13 residues. The DNA for the CDR3 is TGTGCCAGCAGTGAACGGGGGTGGGGTGGCTACACCTTC. Protein product: CASSERGWGGYTF.

This CDR3 reads CASSFPTSGVQETQYF. The CDR3 nucleotides are TGTGCCAGCAGCTTCCCAACTAGCGGGGTTCAAGAGACCCAGTACTTC. The rearrangement uses TRBV7-3 and TRBJ2-5; 10 bases are a match to TRBD2. The CDR3 runs to 16 residues. V was clipped by 3 bases and J by 2 bases; unmatched bases: 6. Germline CDR1 is SGHTA and CDR2 is FQGTGA.